These T cell receptor beta chains were read from a single sample in a study of shared clonotypes between healthy human individuals. The table came from immunoSEQ multiplex PCR; TCRdb's copy has only in-frame clones and leaves some out. This table has 450,000 to 500,000 clones, more than 75% appearing once. The specimen sequenced was PBMCs. These receptors originate from a woman aged 40 to 50 in good health. Some clones in this sample may be carry-over from other donors' samples. CDR3s include the opening cysteine and the closing phenylalanine or tryptophan. The D gene is left open where the match is weak. Size is omitted from some rows. Given values are once, few, many or a class for expanded clones.

CDR3aa: CASSYTGRSYYGYTF
CDR3nt: TGTGCCAGCAGCTATACAGGGCGTTCCTACTATGGCTACACCTTC
d_gene: -
j_gene: TRBJ1-2
abundance: -
v_gene: TRBV5-8

CDR3aa: CASSLAQRQYF
CDR3nt: TGTGCCAGCAGCTTAGCCCAGCGGCAGTACTTC
d_gene: -
j_gene: TRBJ2-7
abundance: -
v_gene: TRBV7-8

CDR3aa: CASSPVPAGGGNEQFF
CDR3nt: TGCGCCAGCAGCCCAGTACCAGCGGGAGGTGGGAATGAGCAGTTCTTC
d_gene: TRBD2
j_gene: TRBJ2-1
abundance: -
v_gene: TRBV5-1

CDR3aa: CASSDFGGMTEVAFF
CDR3nt: TGTGCCAGCAGTGATTTCGGGGGTATGACGGAGGTGGCTTTCTTT
d_gene: -
j_gene: TRBJ1-1
abundance: -
v_gene: TRBV6-1

CDR3aa: CASSPGISGNTIYF
CDR3nt: TGTGCCAGCTCACCAGGGATCTCTGGAAACACCATATATTTT
d_gene: -
j_gene: TRBJ1-3
abundance: -
v_gene: TRBV18

CDR3aa: CASSPGTGHSSPLHF
CDR3nt: TGTGCCAGCAGTCCCGGGACAGGGCACAGTTCACCCCTCCACTTT
d_gene: TRBD1
j_gene: TRBJ1-6
abundance: -
v_gene: TRBV6-5

CDR3aa: CASHRDTYEQYF
CDR3nt: TGTGCCAGCCACAGGGACACCTACGAGCAGTACTTC
d_gene: -
j_gene: TRBJ2-7
abundance: once
v_gene: TRBV28

CDR3aa: CASSPHRGQSNQPQHF
CDR3nt: TGTGCCAGCAGTCCACATCGGGGACAGAGCAATCAGCCCCAGCATTTT
d_gene: TRBD1
j_gene: TRBJ1-5
abundance: -
v_gene: TRBV28

CDR3aa: CASSLAVGVSYEQYF
CDR3nt: TGTGCCAGCAGCTTAGCTGTGGGAGTCTCCTACGAGCAGTACTTC
d_gene: -
j_gene: TRBJ2-7
abundance: few
v_gene: TRBV7-2

CDR3aa: CASSALAGPYEQYF
CDR3nt: TGTGCCAGCAGCGCACTAGCGGGGCCCTATGAGCAGTACTTC
d_gene: TRBD2
j_gene: TRBJ2-7
abundance: -
v_gene: TRBV9

CDR3aa: CSVNEAGGADYGYTF
CDR3nt: TGCAGCGTTAATGAGGCAGGGGGCGCGGACTATGGCTACACCTTC
d_gene: TRBD1
j_gene: TRBJ1-2
abundance: -
v_gene: TRBV29-1

CDR3aa: CASRIGGETQYF
CDR3nt: TGTGCCAGCAGGATAGGAGGGGAGACCCAGTACTTC
d_gene: -
j_gene: TRBJ2-5
abundance: -
v_gene: TRBV2

CDR3aa: CASRDPDRLSSYEQYF
CDR3nt: TGCGCCAGCAGGGATCCAGACCGCCTAAGCTCCTACGAGCAGTACTTC
d_gene: -
j_gene: TRBJ2-7
abundance: -
v_gene: TRBV10-1

CDR3aa: CASSFQTGNTGELFF
CDR3nt: TGTGCCAGCAGTTTTCAGACAGGAAACACCGGGGAGCTGTTTTTT
d_gene: -
j_gene: TRBJ2-2
abundance: few
v_gene: TRBV27

CDR3aa: CASSLDPREKLFF
CDR3nt: TGTGCCAGCAGCTTAGATCCCCGGGAAAAACTGTTTTTT
d_gene: -
j_gene: TRBJ1-4
abundance: -
v_gene: TRBV11-2

CDR3aa: CASRRARTDTQYF
CDR3nt: TGTGCCAGCAGACGGGCTAGGACAGATACGCAGTATTTT
d_gene: -
j_gene: TRBJ2-3
abundance: -
v_gene: TRBV6-5

CDR3aa: CASSLSDRGQENTGELFF
CDR3nt: TGTGCCAGCAGCTTATCGGACAGGGGGCAGGAGAACACCGGGGAGCTGTTTTTT
d_gene: TRBD1
j_gene: TRBJ2-2
abundance: -
v_gene: TRBV7-8

CDR3aa: CASSYSGTGENYGYTF
CDR3nt: TGTGCCAGCTCTTATTCCGGGACAGGGGAAAACTATGGCTACACCTTC
d_gene: TRBD1
j_gene: TRBJ1-2
abundance: -
v_gene: TRBV18

CDR3aa: CASSYGLTATDTQYF
CDR3nt: TGTGCCAGCAGTTACGGTCTGACTGCTACAGATACGCAGTATTTT
d_gene: -
j_gene: TRBJ2-3
abundance: -
v_gene: TRBV6-6

CDR3aa: CSVQPGSSYEQYF
CDR3nt: TGCAGCGTCCAACCGGGGAGCTCCTACGAGCAGTACTTC
d_gene: -
j_gene: TRBJ2-7
abundance: -
v_gene: TRBV29-1

CDR3aa: CASSQIPQETQYF
CDR3nt: TGTGCCAGTAGTCAGATCCCCCAAGAGACCCAGTACTTC
d_gene: -
j_gene: TRBJ2-5
abundance: few
v_gene: TRBV19

CDR3aa: CASSLAGGGYGYTF
CDR3nt: TGCGCCAGCAGCTTGGCCGGGGGCGGCTATGGCTACACCTTC
d_gene: -
j_gene: TRBJ1-2
abundance: -
v_gene: TRBV5-1

CDR3aa: CASSPPGGQGREQYF
CDR3nt: TGTGCCAGCTCACCACCAGGGGGACAGGGCCGGGAGCAGTACTTC
d_gene: TRBD1
j_gene: TRBJ2-5
abundance: -
v_gene: TRBV18

CDR3aa: CASSQGTSGGTQETQYF
CDR3nt: TGTGCCAGCAGCCAAGGAACTAGCGGGGGGACCCAAGAGACCCAGTACTTC
d_gene: TRBD2
j_gene: TRBJ2-5
abundance: once
v_gene: TRBV5-5

CDR3aa: CASSYYGETQYF
CDR3nt: TGTGCCAGCAGTTACTACGGGGAGACCCAGTACTTC
d_gene: -
j_gene: TRBJ2-5
abundance: -
v_gene: TRBV11-2

CDR3aa: CASSPGTDSNQPQHF
CDR3nt: TGCGCCAGCAGCCCCGGGACAGACAGCAATCAGCCCCAGCATTTT
d_gene: TRBD1
j_gene: TRBJ1-5
abundance: once
v_gene: TRBV4-3

CDR3aa: CASSQAGTGLSYNEQFF
CDR3nt: TGTGCCAGCAGTCAAGCCGGGACAGGGCTTTCCTACAATGAGCAGTTCTTC
d_gene: TRBD1
j_gene: TRBJ2-1
abundance: -
v_gene: TRBV27